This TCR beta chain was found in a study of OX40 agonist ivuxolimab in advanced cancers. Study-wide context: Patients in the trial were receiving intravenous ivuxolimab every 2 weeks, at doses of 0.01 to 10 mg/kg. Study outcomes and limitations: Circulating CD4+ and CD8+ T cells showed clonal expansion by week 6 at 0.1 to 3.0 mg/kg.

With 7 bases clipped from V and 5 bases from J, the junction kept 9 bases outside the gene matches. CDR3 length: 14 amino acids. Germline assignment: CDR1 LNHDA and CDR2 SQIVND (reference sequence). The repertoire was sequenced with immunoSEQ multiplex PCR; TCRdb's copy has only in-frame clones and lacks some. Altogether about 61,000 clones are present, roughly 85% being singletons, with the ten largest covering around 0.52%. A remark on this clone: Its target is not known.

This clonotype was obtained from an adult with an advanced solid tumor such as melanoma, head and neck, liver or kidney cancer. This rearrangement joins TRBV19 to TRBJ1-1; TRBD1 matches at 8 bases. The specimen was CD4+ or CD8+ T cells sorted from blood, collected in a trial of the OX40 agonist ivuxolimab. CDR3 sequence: CASTWTGIETEAFF. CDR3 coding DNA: TGTGCCAGTACCTGGACAGGGATAGAAACTGAAGCTTTCTTT.